This TCR beta chain was identified in a study of shared clonotypes between healthy human individuals. Study in general: Each donor's CD8 memory used one plate, CD8 naive two, each CD4 subset three.

Study results and limitations: When naive CD4 clonotypes were compared across four donors, about 4.8% were shared.

Comments on this clone: What it recognizes is unknown.

From CD4+ cells came CD45RA+ naive and CD45RA-negative memory subsets. CDR1 and CDR2 from the germline V gene are MDHEN and SYDVKM. CDR3 size: 17 residues. The germline V and J ends were trimmed by 2 bases and 0 bases, with 14 bases remaining between them. The protocol was immunoSEQ multiplex PCR, while the TCRdb copy is restricted to in-frame clones and leaves out a portion. This table has more than 400,000 clones, roughly 95% appearing once. This receptor was identified in a woman in her thirties in good health. The chain couples TRBV28 to TRBJ1-3; possibly TRBD1 for D (6 bases). The sample was naive CD4+ T cells sorted from blood. Subset denoted: CD45RA+ positively selected. The CDR3 region is CASSLGGTFVSGNTIYF. The CDR3 DNA is TGTGCCAGCAGTTTAGGGGGGACATTCGTCTCTGGAAACACCATATATTTT.